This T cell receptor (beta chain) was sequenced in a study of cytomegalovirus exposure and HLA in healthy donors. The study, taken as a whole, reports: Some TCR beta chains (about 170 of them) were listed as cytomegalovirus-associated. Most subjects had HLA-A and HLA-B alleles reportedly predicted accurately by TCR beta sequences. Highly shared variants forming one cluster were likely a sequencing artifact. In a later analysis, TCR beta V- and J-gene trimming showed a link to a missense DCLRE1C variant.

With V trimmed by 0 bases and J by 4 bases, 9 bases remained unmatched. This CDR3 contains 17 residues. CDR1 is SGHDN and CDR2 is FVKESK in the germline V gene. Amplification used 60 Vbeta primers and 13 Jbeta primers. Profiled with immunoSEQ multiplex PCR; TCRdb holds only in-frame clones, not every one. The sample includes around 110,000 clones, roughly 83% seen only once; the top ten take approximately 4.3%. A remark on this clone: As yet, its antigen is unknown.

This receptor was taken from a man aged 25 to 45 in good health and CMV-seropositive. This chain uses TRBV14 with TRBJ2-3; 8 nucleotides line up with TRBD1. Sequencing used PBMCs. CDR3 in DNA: TGTGCCAGCAGCCAAGATATCAGGACAGGGACCGCAGATACGCAGTATTTT. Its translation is CASSQDIRTGTADTQYF. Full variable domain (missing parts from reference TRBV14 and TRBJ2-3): EAGVTQFPSHSVIEKGQTVTLRCDPISGHDNLYWYRRVMGKEIKFLLHFVKESKQDESGMPNNRFLAERTGGTYSTLKVQPAELEDSGVYFCASSQDIRTGTADTQYFGPGTRLTVL.